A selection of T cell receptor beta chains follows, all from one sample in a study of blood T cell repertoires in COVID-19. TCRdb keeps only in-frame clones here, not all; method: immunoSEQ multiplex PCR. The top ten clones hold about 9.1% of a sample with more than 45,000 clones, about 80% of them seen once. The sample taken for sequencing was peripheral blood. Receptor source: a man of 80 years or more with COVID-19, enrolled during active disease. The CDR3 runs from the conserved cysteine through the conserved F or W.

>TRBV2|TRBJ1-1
CASSGTGWITEAFF
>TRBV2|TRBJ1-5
CASSEAWGGSQPQHF
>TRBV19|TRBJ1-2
CASTPLWDRGINGYTF
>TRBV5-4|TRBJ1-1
CASSLAGTVPSTEAFF
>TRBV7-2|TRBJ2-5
CASSSGGAVGTQYF
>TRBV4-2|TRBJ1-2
CASSQASDRSYGYTF
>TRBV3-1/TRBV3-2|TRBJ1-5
CASSPIPQAGDNQPQHF
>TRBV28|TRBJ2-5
CASSLGGVGETQYF
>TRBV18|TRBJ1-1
CASSPQGSTEAFF
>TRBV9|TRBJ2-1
CASSPFGMGNEQFF
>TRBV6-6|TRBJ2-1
CASSPRDEQFF
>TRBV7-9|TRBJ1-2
CASSQGAFYGYTF
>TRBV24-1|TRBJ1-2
CATSVSQGNGYTF
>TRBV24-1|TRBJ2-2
CATSDLRGGPGELFF
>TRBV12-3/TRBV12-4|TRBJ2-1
CASEGEGDEQFF
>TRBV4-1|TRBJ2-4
CASSRGSLLAKNIQYF
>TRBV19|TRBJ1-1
CASSMRGPLNTEAFF
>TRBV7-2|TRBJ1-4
CASSSQGTNEKLFF
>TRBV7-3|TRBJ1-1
CASSLRGPPAFF
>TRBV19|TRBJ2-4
CASSIQGTDIQYF
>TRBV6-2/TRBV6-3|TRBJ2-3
CASSPEDRKKDTQYF
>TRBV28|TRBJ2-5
CASSLQVRGTQYF
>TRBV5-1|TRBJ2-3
CASSLVGWGQSQTDTQYF
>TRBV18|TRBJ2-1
CASSQQQWYEQFF
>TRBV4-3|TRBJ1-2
CASSPTTGYGYTF
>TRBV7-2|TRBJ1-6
CASRERISNSPLHF
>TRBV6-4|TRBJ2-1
CASSKGLAGGHEQFF
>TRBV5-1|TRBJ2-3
CASSLASVRQGASNTQYF
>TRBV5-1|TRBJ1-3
CASSLWAPSGNTIYF
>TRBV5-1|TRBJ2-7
CASSSLGLAGREQYF
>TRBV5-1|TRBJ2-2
CASSLAGSASANTGELFF
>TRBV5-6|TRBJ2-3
CASSGHRGGTDTQYF
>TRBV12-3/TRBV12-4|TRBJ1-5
CASTRQNQPQHF
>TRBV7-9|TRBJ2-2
CASSLGLAVEGELFF
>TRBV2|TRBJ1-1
CASSEVQGSEAFF
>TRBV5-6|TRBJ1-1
CASSWNPGQNTEAFF
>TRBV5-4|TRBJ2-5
CASSPGGGETQYF
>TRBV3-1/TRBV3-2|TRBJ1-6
CASSQDWGRNSPLHF
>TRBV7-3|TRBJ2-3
CASSLTKDYRTDTQYF
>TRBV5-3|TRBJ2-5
CARSLGRETQYF
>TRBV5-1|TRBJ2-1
CASSLGAHNEQFF
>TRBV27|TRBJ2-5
CASSPPRTSGGRETQYF
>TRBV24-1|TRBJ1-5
CATSDLPVKRRASNQPQHF
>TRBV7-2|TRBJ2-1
CASSPTRGGGTYNEQFF
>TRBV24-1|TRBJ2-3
CATGGSGYADTQYF
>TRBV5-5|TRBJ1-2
CASNDERQGGNYGYTF
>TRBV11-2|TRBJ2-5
CASSYSGGETQYF
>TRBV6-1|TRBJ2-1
CASSEQGYYNEQFF
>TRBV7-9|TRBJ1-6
CASSLRDFNSPLHF
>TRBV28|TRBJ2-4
CASSFGGSDIQYF
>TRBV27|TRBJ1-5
CASRPGTGSYSNQPQHF
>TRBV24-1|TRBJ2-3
CATSDHLRGQGATDTQYF
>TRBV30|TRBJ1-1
CAWRTGIEAFF
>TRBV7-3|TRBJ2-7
CASRTDAIGTYEQYF
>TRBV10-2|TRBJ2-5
CASSEPTGYQETQYF
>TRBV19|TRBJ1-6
CASSSTGDSPLHF
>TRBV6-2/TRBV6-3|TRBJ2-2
CASSRTSGIDTGELFF
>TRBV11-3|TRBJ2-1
CASSLWSSGDYNEQFF
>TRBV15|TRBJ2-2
CATSRVEGLAGAGAAGELFF